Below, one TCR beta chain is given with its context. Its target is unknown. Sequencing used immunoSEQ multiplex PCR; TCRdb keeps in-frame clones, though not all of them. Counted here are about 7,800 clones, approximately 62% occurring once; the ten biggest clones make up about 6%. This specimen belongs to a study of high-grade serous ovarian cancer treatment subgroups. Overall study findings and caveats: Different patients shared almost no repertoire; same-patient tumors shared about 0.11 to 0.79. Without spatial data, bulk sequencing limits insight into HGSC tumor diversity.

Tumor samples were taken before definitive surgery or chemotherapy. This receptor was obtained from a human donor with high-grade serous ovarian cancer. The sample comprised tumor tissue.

In nucleotides, the CDR3 is TGTGCCAGCAGTTACCAGGGTAACAGCATTCAGTACTTC. It translates to CASSYQGNSIQYF. The rearrangement links TRBV6-5 to TRBJ2-4, with a weak D call TRBD1 (5 bases). Trimming left V 2 bases short and J 9 bases short, with 11 bases between. Per germline, CDR1 MNHEY and CDR2 SVGAGI. The CDR3 is 13 amino acids.